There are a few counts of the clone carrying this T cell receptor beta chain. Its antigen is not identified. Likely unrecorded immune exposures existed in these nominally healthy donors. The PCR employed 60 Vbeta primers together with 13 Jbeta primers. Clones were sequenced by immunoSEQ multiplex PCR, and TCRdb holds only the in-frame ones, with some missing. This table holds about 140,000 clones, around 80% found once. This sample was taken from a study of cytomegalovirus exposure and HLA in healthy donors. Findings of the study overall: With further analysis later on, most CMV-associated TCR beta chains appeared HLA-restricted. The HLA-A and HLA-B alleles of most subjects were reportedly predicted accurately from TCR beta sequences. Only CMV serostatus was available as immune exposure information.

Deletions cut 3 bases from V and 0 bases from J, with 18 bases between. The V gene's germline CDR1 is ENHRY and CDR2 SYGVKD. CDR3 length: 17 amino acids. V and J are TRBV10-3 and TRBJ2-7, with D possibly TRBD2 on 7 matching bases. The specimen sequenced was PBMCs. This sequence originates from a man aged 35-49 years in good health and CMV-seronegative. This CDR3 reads CAISDQRGQTSSYEQYF. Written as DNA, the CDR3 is TGTGCCATCAGTGACCAGCGGGGACAAACTAGCTCCTACGAGCAGTACTTC.